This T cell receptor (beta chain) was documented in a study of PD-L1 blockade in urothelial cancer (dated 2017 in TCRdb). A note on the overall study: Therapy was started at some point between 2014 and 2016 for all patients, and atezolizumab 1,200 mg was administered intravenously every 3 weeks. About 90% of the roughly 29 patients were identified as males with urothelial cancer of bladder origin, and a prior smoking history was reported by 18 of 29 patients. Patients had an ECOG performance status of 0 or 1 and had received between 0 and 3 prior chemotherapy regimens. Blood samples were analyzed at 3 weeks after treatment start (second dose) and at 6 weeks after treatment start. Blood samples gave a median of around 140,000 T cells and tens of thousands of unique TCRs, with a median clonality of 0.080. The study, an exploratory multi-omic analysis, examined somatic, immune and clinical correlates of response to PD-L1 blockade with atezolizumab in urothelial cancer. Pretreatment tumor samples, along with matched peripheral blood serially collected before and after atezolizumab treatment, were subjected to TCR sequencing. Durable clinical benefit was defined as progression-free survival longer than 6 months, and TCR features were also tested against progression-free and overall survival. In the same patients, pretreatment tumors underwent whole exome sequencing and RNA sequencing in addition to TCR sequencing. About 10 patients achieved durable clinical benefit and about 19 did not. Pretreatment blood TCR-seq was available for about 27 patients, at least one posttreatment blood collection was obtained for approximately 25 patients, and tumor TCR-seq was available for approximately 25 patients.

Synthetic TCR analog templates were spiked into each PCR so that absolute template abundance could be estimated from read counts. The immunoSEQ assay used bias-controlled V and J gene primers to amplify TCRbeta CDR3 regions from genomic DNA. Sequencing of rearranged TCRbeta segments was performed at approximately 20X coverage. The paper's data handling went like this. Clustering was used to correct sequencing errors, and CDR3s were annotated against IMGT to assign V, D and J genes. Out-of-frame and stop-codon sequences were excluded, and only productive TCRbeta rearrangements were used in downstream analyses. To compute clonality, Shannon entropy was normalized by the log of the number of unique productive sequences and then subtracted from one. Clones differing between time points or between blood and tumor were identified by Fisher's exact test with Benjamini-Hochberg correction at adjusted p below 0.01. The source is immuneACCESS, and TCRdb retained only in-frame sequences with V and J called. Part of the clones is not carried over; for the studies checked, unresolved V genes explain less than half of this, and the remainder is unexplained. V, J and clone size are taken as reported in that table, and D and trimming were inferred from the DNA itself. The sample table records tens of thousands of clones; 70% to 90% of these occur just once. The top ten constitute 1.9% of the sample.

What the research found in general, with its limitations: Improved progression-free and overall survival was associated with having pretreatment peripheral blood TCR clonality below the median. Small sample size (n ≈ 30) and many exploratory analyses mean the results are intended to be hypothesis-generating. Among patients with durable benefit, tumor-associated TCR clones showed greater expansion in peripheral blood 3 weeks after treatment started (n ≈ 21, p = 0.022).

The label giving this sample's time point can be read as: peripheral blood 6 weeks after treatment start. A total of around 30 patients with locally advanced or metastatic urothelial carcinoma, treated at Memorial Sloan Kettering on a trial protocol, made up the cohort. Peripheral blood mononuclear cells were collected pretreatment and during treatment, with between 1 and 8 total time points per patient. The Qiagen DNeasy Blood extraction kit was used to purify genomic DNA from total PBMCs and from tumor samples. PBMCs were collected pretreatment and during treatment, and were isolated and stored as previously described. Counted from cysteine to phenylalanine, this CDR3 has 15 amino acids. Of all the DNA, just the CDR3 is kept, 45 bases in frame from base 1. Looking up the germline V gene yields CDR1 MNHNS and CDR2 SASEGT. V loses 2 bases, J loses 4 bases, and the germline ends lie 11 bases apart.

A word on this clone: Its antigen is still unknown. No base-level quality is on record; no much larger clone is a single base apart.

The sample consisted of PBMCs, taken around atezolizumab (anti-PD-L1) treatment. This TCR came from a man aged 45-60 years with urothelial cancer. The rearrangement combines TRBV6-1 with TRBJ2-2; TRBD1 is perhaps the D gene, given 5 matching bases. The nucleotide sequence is TGTGCCAGCAGTGAAAATCAGGGCGGCACCGGGGAGCTGTTTTTT. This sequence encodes CASSENQGGTGELFF.